This TCR beta chain comes out of a study of blood T cell repertoires in COVID-19. Across the whole study: Researchers got acute and convalescent COVID-19 samples from the United States, Italy and Spain. The analysed material was cDNA or gDNA that came from T cells, B-cell-depleted T cells, or PBMCs.

The CDR3 is 17 amino acids. The data were produced by immunoSEQ multiplex PCR, yet TCRdb's version contains in-frame clones alone and is incomplete. In the table there are around 270,000 clones, approximately 92% of which are singletons. While infection was still active, Seattle patients were enrolled and then followed longitudinally. Sequenced: peripheral blood. The chain is built from TRBV12-2 and TRBJ2-1; TRBD2 is the table's D call, not checked against the DNA. TRBV12-2 is noted as a pseudogene. The clonotype comes from a young adult with COVID-19, enrolled during active disease. CDR3 region: CASRRGAEKSSYNEQFF. For the CDR3, the DNA is TGTGCAAGTCGCCGCGGAGCGGAGAAGAGCTCCTACAATGAGCAGTTCTTC.